These 14 T cell receptor beta chains were all obtained from the same sample, sequenced in a study of blood T cell repertoires in COVID-19. Assay: immunoSEQ multiplex PCR; the TCRdb copy retains only in-frame clones and omits some. The sample has 200,000 to 250,000 clones, roughly 85% seen once. Sequences were obtained from peripheral blood. These receptors were collected from a man aged 50 or older with COVID-19, enrolled during active disease.

The rearrangement links TRBV4-3 to TRBJ1-2; a weak D match, TRBD1 (6 bases). Trimming pared 0 bases from V and 0 bases from J, leaving 17 bases between. Germline V gene lookup returns CDR1 LGHNA and CDR2 YSLEER. There are 18 residues in the CDR3. In DNA form, the CDR3 reads TGCGCCAGCAGCCAAGATTTCAGGGGCGCTTATCCTAACTATGGCTACACCTTC. It yields the protein CASSQDFRGAYPNYGYTF.

The CDR3 here is CASSVGGQGSGYTF. CDR3 in DNA: TGTGCCAGCAGCGTAGGGGGACAGGGCTCTGGCTACACCTTC. The chain recombines TRBV9 with TRBJ1-2, with TRBD1 matching 9 bases. CDR3 size: 14 residues. J was trimmed by 7 bases and V by 0 bases; bases with no gene match: 4. Germline V gene sequence: CDR1 SGDLS, CDR2 YYNGEE.

This chain links TRBV4-1 with TRBJ2-7, with D possibly being TRBD2 (5 bases). Germline CDR1 MGHRA, CDR2 YSYEKL. CDR3 length: 16 residues. V shed 0 bases and J shed 6 bases, with 18 bases lying between them. The CDR3 DNA reads TGCGCCAGCAGCCAAGATAGACTAACCATCTACTCCGAGCAGTACTTC. It translates to CASSQDRLTIYSEQYF.

This chain joins TRBV5-1 and TRBJ1-2; TRBD1 aligns across 9 bases. CDR3 length: 16 amino acids. Per the germline V gene, CDR1 is SGHRS and CDR2 is YFSETQ. V shed 3 bases, J shed 7 bases, and the junction held 13 bases outside the gene matches. CDR3 sequence reads: CASSSDTTGGIRGYTF. CDR3 DNA: TGCGCCAGCAGCTCAGATACGACAGGGGGTATTCGTGGCTACACCTTC.

Written as DNA, the CDR3 is TGTGCCAGCAGTTACTCAACCAGTACAGATACGCAGTATTTT. Residues: CASSYSTSTDTQYF. The rearrangement joins TRBV6-5 to TRBJ2-3; D unclear. Trimming took 0 bases from V and 3 from J, leaving 7 bases between them. The CDR3 consists of 14 residues. Germline CDR1 is MNHEY and CDR2 is SVGAGI.

The chain uses TRBV3-1 (or the pseudogene TRBV3-2) and TRBJ1-2; 7 positions agree with TRBD1. The V segment lost 3 bases and the J segment 5 bases; nucleotides outside the gene matches: 6. The CDR3 covers 14 residues. Germline V gives CDR1 LGHDT, CDR2 YNNKEL (reference sequence). The CDR3 is CASSQTTGTYGYTF. As DNA, the CDR3 is TGTGCCAGCAGCCAGACGACAGGGACATATGGCTACACCTTC.

The chain couples TRBV6-6 to TRBJ1-4; 8 bases are a match to TRBD1. V was pared by 6 bases and J by 3 bases, with 6 bases of the junction left unmatched. CDR3 length: 15 residues. Per the germline V gene, CDR1 is MNHNY and CDR2 is SVGAGI (reference sequence). In DNA, the CDR3 is TGTGCCAGCAGATCACAGGGGGAGTCTAATGAAAAACTGTTTTTT. It yields the protein CASRSQGESNEKLFF.

This chain connects TRBV9 to TRBJ2-1; 7 nucleotides agree with TRBD2. The germline V gene encodes CDR1 SGDLS and CDR2 YYNGEE. CDR3 length: 14 amino acids. With V trimmed by 6 bases and J by 5 bases, 8 bases remained unmatched. The CDR3 nucleotides read TGTGCCAGCACCTTCAGCGGGGCGAACAATGAGCAGTTCTTC. It translates to CASTFSGANNEQFF.

The chain uses TRBV7-6 and TRBJ1-6; D not certain. CDR1 is SGHVS and CDR2 is FNYEAQ in the germline V gene. This CDR3 is built from 13 residues. V was cut by 1 base and J by 8 bases, with 6 bases left in between. CDR3 sequence reads: CASSLESYSPLHF. Here the CDR3 DNA reads TGTGCCAGCAGCTTAGAGAGCTATTCACCCCTCCACTTT.

The J gene is TRBJ1-2, the V gene TRBV29-1; D is undetermined. CDR1 and CDR2 from the germline V gene are SQVTM and ANQGSEA. V gave up 5 bases and J gave up 7 bases, with 14 bases separating them. The CDR3 runs 12 residues. The CDR3 region has the DNA TGCAGCGTTTTTGCTGGGAGTGGTGGCTACACCTTC. Encoded protein: CSVFAGSGGYTF.

The CDR3 reads CASSWAGTGNEQYF. In nucleotides, the CDR3 is TGCGCCAGCAGCTGGGCCGGGACAGGGAACGAGCAGTACTTC. The chain is built from TRBV5-1 and TRBJ2-7; 9 bases are shared with TRBD1. With V trimmed by 3 bases and J by 5 bases, 6 bases remained unmatched. Germline V gene lookup returns CDR1 SGHRS and CDR2 YFSETQ. The CDR3 has 14 residues.

The V gene is TRBV9, the J gene TRBJ1-4; possibly TRBD1 for D (6 bases). The CDR3 length is 13 residues. V lost 5 bases and J lost 7, with 12 bases in between. Germline CDR1 SGDLS, CDR2 YYNGEE. In DNA form, the CDR3 reads TGTGCCAGCAGTCTCAGGGGATCTGAAAAACTGTTTTTT. It specifies CASSLRGSEKLFF. Full variable domain (rest looked up from reference TRBV9 and TRBJ1-4): DSGVTQTPKHLITATGQRVTLRCSPRSGDLSVYWYQQSLDQGLQFLIQYYNGEERAKGNILERFSAQQFPDLHSELNLSSLELGDSALYFCASSLRGSEKLFFGSGTQLSVL.

V is TRBV18 and J is TRBJ2-1, with 8 positions matching TRBD2. The length of the CDR3 is 16 residues. Unmatched junction bases numbered 2, after V lost 1 base and J lost 0 bases. Germline-derived CDR1 and CDR2 are KGHSH and LQKENI. The CDR3 region is CASSPRLARSYNEQFF. In nucleotides, the CDR3 is TGTGCCAGCTCACCACGACTAGCGCGCTCCTACAATGAGCAGTTCTTC.

The V gene is TRBV3-1 (or the pseudogene TRBV3-2), the J gene TRBJ1-5; D unclear. This CDR3 is built from 13 residues. The germline V gene encodes CDR1 LGHDT and CDR2 YNNKEL (reference sequence). The V end was cut by 0 bases, the J end by 7 bases, with 7 bases between. Written as DNA, the CDR3 is TGTGCCAGCAGCCAAGAGTTCCAACAGCCCCAGCATTTT. Translated: CASSQEFQQPQHF.